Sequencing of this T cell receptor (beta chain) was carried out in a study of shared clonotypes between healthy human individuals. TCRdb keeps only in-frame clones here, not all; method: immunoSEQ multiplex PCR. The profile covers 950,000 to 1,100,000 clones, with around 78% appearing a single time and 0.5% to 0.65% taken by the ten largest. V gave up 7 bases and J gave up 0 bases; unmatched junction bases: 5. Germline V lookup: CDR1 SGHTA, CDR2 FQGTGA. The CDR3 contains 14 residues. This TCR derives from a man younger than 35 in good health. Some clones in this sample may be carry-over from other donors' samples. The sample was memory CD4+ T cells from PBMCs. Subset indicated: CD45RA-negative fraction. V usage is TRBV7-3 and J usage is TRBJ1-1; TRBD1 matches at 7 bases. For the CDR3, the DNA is TGTGCCAGCACCCAGGACAGGATGAACACTGAAGCTTTCTTT. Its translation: CASTQDRMNTEAFF.